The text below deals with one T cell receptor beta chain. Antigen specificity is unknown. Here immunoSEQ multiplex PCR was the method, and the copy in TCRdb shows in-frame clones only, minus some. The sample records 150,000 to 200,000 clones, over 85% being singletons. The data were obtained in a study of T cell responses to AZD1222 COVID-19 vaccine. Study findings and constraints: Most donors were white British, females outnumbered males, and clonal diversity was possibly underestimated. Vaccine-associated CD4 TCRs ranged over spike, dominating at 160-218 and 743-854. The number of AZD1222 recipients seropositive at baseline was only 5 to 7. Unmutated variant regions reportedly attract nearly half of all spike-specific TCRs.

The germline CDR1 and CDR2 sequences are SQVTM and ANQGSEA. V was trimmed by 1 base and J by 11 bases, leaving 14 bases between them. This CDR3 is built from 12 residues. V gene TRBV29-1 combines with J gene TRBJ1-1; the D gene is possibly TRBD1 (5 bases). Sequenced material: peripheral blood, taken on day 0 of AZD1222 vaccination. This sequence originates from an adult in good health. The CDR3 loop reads CSVEVGGSPAFF. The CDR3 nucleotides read TGCAGCGTTGAAGTTGGGGGGAGCCCGGCTTTCTTT.